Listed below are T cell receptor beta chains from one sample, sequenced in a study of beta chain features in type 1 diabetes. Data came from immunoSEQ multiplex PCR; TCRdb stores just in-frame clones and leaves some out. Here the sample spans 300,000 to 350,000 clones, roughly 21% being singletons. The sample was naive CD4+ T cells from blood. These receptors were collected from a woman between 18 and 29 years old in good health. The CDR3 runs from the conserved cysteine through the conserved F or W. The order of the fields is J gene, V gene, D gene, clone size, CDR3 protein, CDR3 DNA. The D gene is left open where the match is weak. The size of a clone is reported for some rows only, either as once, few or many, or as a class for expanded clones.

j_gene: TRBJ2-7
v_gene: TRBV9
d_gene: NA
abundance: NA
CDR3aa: CASSPPGDVYEQYF
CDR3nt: TGTGCCAGCAGCCCCCCAGGGGATGTCTACGAGCAGTACTTC

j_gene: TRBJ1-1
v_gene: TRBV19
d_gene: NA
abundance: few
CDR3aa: CASSWTSGGEAFF
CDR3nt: TGTGCCAGTAGTTGGACTAGCGGCGGTGAAGCTTTCTTT

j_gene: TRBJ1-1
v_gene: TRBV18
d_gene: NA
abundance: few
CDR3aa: CASSSTVNTEAFF
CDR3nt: TGTGCCAGCTCATCAACAGTGAACACTGAAGCTTTCTTT

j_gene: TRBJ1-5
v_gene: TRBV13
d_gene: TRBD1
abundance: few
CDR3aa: CASSAGQGLGPQHF
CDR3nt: TGTGCCAGCAGCGCTGGACAGGGCCTCGGGCCCCAGCATTTT

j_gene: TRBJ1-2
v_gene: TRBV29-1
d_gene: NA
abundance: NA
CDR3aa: CSVEGGQLELYGYTF
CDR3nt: TGCAGCGTTGAGGGGGGGCAGCTAGAGCTCTATGGCTACACCTTC

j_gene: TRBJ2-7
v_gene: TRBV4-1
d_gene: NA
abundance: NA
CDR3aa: CASSLGTGTYEQYF
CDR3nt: TGCGCCAGCAGCCTCGGGACTGGGACCTACGAGCAGTACTTC

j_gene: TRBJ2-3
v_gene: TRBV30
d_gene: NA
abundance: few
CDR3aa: CAWPPTDTQYF
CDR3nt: TGTGCCTGGCCCCCAACAGATACGCAGTATTTT

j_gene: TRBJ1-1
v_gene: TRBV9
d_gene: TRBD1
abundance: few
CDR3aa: CASSPGTGHTEAFF
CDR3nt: TGTGCCAGCAGCCCAGGGACAGGCCACACTGAAGCTTTCTTT

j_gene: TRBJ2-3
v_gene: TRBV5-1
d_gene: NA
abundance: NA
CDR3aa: CASSLAGISTDTQYF
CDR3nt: TGCGCCAGCAGCTTGGCCGGTATTAGCACAGATACGCAGTATTTT

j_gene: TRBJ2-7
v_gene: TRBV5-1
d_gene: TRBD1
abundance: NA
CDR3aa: CASSLTGTAIYEQYF
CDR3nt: TGCGCCAGCAGCTTGACCGGGACAGCAATCTACGAGCAGTACTTC

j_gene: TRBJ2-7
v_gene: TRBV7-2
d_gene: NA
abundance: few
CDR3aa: CASSLGGSGRYEQYF
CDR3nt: TGTGCCAGCAGCTTAGGGGGTAGCGGCCGCTACGAGCAGTACTTC

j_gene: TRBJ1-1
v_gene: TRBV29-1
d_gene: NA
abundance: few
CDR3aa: CSAKWAGNTEAFF
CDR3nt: TGCAGCGCTAAATGGGCAGGAAACACTGAAGCTTTCTTT

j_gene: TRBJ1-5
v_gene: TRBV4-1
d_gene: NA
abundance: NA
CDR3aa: CASSPSGGGNQPQHF
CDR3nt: TGCGCCAGCAGCCCCTCGGGGGGGGGCAATCAGCCCCAGCATTTT

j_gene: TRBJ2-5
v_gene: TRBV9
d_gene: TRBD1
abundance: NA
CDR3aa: CASSIGTGGGETQYF
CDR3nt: TGTGCCAGCAGCATCGGGACAGGGGGCGGGGAGACCCAGTACTTC

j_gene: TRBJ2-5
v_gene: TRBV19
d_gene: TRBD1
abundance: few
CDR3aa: CASSSPETGIKTQYF
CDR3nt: TGTGCCAGTAGTTCGCCCGAGACAGGGATCAAGACCCAGTACTTC

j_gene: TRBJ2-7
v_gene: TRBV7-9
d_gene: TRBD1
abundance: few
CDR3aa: CASSARTGFYEQYF
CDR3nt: TGTGCCAGCAGCGCTCGGACAGGCTTCTACGAGCAGTACTTC

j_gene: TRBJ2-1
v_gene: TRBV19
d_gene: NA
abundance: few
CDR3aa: CASSSRVENEQFF
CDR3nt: TGTGCCAGTAGTAGTCGAGTAGAGAATGAGCAGTTCTTC

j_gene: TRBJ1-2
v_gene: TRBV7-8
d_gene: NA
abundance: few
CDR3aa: CASSAWQRGYTF
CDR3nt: TGTGCCAGCAGCGCCTGGCAGCGTGGCTACACCTTC

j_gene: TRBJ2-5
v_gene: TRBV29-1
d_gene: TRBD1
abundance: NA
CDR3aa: CSVDTRLTGEETQYF
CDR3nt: TGCAGCGTTGACACAAGGCTGACAGGGGAAGAGACCCAGTACTTC

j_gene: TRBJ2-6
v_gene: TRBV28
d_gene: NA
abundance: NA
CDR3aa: CASSRRGAGANVLTF
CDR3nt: TGTGCCAGCAGTCGCAGGGGGGCTGGGGCCAACGTCCTGACTTTC

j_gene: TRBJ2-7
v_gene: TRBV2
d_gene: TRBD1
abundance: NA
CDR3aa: CASSVLDRAWEQYF
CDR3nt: TGTGCCAGCAGTGTCTTGGACAGGGCTTGGGAGCAGTACTTC

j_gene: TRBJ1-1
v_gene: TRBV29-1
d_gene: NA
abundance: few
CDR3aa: CSVKGAGNTEAFF
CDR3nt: TGCAGCGTCAAAGGGGCAGGGAACACTGAAGCTTTCTTT

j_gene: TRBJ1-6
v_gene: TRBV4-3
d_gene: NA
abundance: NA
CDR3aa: CASSQEGHQNSPLHF
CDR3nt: TGCGCCAGCAGCCAAGAGGGGCACCAGAATTCACCCCTCCACTTT

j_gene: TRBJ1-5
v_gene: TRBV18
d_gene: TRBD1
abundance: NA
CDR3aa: CASSQDRASRGQPQHF
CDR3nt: TGTGCCAGCTCACAGGACAGGGCCTCCCGGGGTCAGCCCCAGCATTTT

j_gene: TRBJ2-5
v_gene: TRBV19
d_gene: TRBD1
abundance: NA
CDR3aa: CASSMGQWQEETQYF
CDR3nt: TGTGCCAGTAGTATGGGACAGTGGCAAGAAGAGACCCAGTACTTC

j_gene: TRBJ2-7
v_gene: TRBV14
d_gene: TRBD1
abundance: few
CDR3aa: CASSQGRTGPYEQYF
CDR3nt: TGTGCCAGCAGCCAAGGACGGACAGGGCCCTACGAGCAGTACTTC

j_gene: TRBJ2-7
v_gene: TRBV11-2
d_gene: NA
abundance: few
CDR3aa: CASSLDGRPSYEQYF
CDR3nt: TGTGCCAGCAGCTTAGATGGGAGACCCTCCTACGAGCAGTACTTC

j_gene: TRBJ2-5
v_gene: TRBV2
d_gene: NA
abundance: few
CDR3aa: CASKGEETQYF
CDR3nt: TGTGCCAGCAAAGGGGAAGAGACCCAGTACTTC

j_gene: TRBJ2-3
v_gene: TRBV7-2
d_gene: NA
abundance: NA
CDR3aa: CAAGLGGDTQYF
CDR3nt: TGTGCCGCCGGCCTGGGGGGAGATACGCAGTATTTT

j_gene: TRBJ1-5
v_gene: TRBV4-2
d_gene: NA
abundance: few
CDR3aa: CASSPGGGSLSAQHF
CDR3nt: TGTGCCAGCAGCCCTGGGGGAGGGTCCCTTTCCGCCCAGCATTTT

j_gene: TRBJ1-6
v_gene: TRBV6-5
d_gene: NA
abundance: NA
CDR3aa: CASSYGGSPLHF
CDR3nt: TGTGCCAGCAGTTACGGCGGTTCACCCCTCCACTTT

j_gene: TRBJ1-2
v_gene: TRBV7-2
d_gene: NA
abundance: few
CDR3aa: CASSLARTGGYTF
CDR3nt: TGTGCCAGCAGCTTAGCGAGGACGGGAGGCTACACCTTC

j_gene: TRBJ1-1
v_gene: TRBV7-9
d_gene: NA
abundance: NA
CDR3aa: CASSLAGAKGRTEAFF
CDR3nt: TGTGCCAGCAGCTTAGCGGGGGCGAAAGGTAGGACTGAAGCTTTCTTT

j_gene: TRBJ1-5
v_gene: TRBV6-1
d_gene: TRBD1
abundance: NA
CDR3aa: CASSEVLTGGHNQPQHF
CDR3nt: TGTGCCAGCAGTGAAGTTTTGACAGGGGGGCACAATCAGCCCCAGCATTTT

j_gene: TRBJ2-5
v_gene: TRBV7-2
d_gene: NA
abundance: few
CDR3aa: CASSARGMGETQYF
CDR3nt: TGTGCCAGCAGCGCCAGGGGCATGGGAGAGACCCAGTACTTC

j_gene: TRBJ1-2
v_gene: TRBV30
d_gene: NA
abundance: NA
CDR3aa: CAWSVRWAANYGYTF
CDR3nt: TGTGCCTGGAGTGTCCGATGGGCAGCTAACTATGGCTACACCTTC

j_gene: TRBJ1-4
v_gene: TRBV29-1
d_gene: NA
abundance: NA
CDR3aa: CSVVDTATNEKLFF
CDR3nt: TGCAGCGTCGTGGACACAGCAACTAATGAAAAACTGTTTTTT

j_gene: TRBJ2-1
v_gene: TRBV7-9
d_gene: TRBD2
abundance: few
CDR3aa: CASSLESSGGTQFF
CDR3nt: TGTGCCAGCAGCTTAGAATCTAGCGGGGGTACGCAGTTCTTC

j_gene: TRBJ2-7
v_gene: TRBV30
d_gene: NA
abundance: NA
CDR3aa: CAWTRVGYEQYF
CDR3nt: TGTGCCTGGACCCGGGTAGGCTACGAGCAGTACTTC

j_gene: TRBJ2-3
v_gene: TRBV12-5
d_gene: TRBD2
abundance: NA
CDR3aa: CASGGDGLEGDTQYF
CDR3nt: TGTGCTAGTGGCGGGGACGGACTAGAGGGAGATACGCAGTATTTT

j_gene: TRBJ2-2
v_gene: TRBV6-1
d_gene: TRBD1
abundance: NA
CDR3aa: CASSEVGQSTGELFF
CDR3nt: TGTGCCAGCAGTGAAGTGGGACAGAGCACCGGGGAGCTGTTTTTT

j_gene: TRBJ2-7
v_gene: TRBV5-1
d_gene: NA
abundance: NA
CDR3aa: CASSYPGSTYEQYF
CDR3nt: TGCGCCAGCAGCTATCCAGGCTCTACCTACGAGCAGTACTTC

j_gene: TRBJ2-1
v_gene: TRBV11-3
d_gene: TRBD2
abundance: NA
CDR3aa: CASSPPVWTSGRPDEQFF
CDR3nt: TGTGCCAGCAGCCCTCCTGTCTGGACTAGCGGGAGACCCGATGAGCAGTTCTTC

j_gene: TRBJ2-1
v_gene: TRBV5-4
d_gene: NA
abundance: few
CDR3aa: CASLGAGEQFF
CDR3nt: TGTGCCAGCCTTGGGGCCGGAGAGCAGTTCTTC

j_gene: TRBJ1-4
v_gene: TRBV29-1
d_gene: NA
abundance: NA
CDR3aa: CSVGRPNEKLFF
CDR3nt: TGCAGCGTTGGGCGGCCTAATGAAAAACTGTTTTTT

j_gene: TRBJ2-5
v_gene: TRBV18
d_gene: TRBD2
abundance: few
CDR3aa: CASSPTSGEETQYF
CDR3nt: TGTGCCAGCTCACCGACTAGCGGCGAAGAGACCCAGTACTTC

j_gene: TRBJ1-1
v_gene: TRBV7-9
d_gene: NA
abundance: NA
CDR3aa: CASSFAEENTEAFF
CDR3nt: TGTGCCAGCAGCTTCGCCGAGGAGAACACTGAAGCTTTCTTT

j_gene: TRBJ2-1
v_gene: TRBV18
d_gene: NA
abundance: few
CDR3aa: CASSEGQSSYNEQFF
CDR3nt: TGTGCCAGCTCGGAGGGACAGTCCTCCTACAATGAGCAGTTCTTC

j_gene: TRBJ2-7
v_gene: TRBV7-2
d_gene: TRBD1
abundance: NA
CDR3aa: CASSWTGATYEQYF
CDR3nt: TGTGCCAGCAGCTGGACAGGGGCCACCTACGAGCAGTACTTC

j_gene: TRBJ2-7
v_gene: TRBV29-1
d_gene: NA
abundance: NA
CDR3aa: CSVGTSSYEQYF
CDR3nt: TGCAGCGTTGGGACATCGTCCTACGAGCAGTACTTC

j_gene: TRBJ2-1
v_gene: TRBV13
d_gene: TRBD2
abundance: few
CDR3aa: CASSPPFRGLGNEQFF
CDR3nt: TGTGCCAGCAGCCCTCCCTTTCGGGGACTAGGGAATGAGCAGTTCTTC

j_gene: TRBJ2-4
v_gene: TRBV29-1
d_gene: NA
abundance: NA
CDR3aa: CSVEEGGVKNIQYF
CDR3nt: TGCAGCGTTGAAGAGGGAGGAGTCAAAAACATTCAGTACTTC

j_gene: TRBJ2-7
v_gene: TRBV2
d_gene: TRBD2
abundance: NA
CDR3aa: CASSGAGGEQYF
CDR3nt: TGTGCCAGCAGTGGGGCGGGGGGCGAGCAGTACTTC

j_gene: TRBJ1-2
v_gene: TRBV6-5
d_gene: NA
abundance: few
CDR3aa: CASSPGLGGYTF
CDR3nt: TGTGCCAGCAGCCCCGGACTAGGGGGCTACACCTTC

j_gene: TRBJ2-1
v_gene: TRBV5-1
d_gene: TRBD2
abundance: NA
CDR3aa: CASSREGPSYNEQFF
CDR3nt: TGCGCCAGCAGTCGGGAGGGCCCGTCCTACAATGAGCAGTTCTTC